Presented here are 32 T cell receptor beta chains from one specimen sequenced in a study of graft-versus-host responses after intestinal transplantation. Once graft tissue had been processed, intraepithelial and lamina propria lymphocytes were released. Repertoires were generated with immunoSEQ multiplex PCR, while TCRdb's copy carries only in-frame clones and drops some. Found here are about 15,000 clones, around 69% of them singletons; the top ten hold around 3.5%. The specimen was ileum tissue, collected 14 days after transplant. Source of these receptors: a human patient who received an intestinal transplant, so some T cells may come from the graft donor.

CDR3 region: CATTPSTPYNEQFF. The CDR3 DNA reads as TGTGCCACCACACCCAGTACACCCTACAATGAGCAGTTCTTC. The rearrangement uses TRBV6-1 and TRBJ2-1; D ambiguous. V lost 10 bases to trimming and J lost 2 bases, with 15 bases between them. The CDR3 totals 14 residues. Germline V lookup: CDR1 MNHNS, CDR2 SASEGT.

The chain joins TRBV10-3 to TRBJ2-1, with 12 bases matching TRBD2. V was clipped by 7 bases and J by 4 bases; unmatched bases: 2. Germline V gives CDR1 ENHRY, CDR2 SYGVKD. The CDR3 covers 14 residues. The CDR3 sequence is CAIKGTSGYNEQFF. The CDR3 DNA reads as TGTGCCATCAAAGGGACTAGCGGGTACAATGAGCAGTTCTTC.

The chain joins TRBV4-1 to TRBJ1-1; D may be TRBD1 (5 bases). This CDR3 has 15 residues. V was pared by 4 bases and J by 1 base, with 13 bases between. Per the germline V gene, CDR1 is MGHRA and CDR2 is YSYEKL. In DNA form, the CDR3 reads TGCGCCAGCAGCCCGAAGACAGATACGAACACTGAAGCTTTCTTT. It is translated as CASSPKTDTNTEAFF.

The genes are TRBV13 and TRBJ2-7; 10 bases are shared with TRBD2. In germline, CDR1 is PRHDT, CDR2 FYEKMQ (reference sequence). J was trimmed by 3 bases and V by 5 bases; bases with no gene match: 7. This CDR3 spans 15 amino acids. CDR3 loop: CASSQSGRAVYEQYF. The CDR3 DNA sequence: TGTGCCAGCAGCCAAAGCGGGAGGGCCGTCTACGAGCAGTACTTC.

The V call is TRBV29-1, the J call TRBJ1-1; D not certain. CDR1 and CDR2 from the germline V gene are SQVTM and ANQGSEA. The V end lost 0 bases, the J end lost 2 bases, and 13 bases lay between the germline ends. The CDR3 totals 15 residues. The CDR3 here is CSVEDPYRANTEAFF. CDR3 bases: TGCAGCGTTGAAGATCCCTACAGAGCCAACACTGAAGCTTTCTTT.

V gene TRBV5-6 combines with J gene TRBJ1-1, with unresolved D. The CDR3 is made up of 14 amino acids. CDR1 is SGHDT, CDR2 YYEEEE, per germline. V was shortened by 2 bases and J by 1 base, with 9 bases between the two germline ends. The CDR3 loop reads CASSFGYPNTEAFF. The CDR3 nucleotides are TGTGCCAGCAGCTTTGGGTATCCGAACACTGAAGCTTTCTTT. The full variable domain, with the rest looked up from reference TRBV5-6 and TRBJ1-1, is DAGVTQSPTHLIKTRGQQVTLRCSPKSGHDTVSWYQQALGQGPQFIFQYYEEEERQRGNFPDRFSGHQFPNYSSELNVNALLLGDSALYLCASSFGYPNTEAFFGQGTRLTVV.

Turning to this clone: One end of the junction is discordant with germline, which a read error may explain. This same CDR3 is encoded by further DNA sequences in the sample. This rearrangement joins TRBV5-6 to TRBJ2-7; 7 bases line up with TRBD1. Germline loops: CDR1 SGHDT, CDR2 YYEEEE. The CDR3 extends over 15 amino acids. The CDR3 DNA sequence: TGTGCCAGTAGCTTCTCGACAGGGCGCCCCTCGGGGCAGTACTTC. It specifies CASSFSTGRPSGQYF.

The chain joins TRBV15 to TRBJ1-3, with D uncertain. V was clipped by 5 bases and J by 2 bases, with 10 bases between them. CDR3 length equals 14 residues. CDR1 and CDR2 from the germline V gene are LNHNV and YYDKDF (reference sequence). The CDR3 protein is CATSLYSAGNTIYF. The CDR3 bases are TGTGCCACCAGCCTCTATAGTGCTGGAAACACCATATATTTT. Supplemented by reference TRBV15 and TRBJ1-3, the full variable domain reads DAMVIQNPRYQVTQFGKPVTLSCSQTLNHNVMYWYQQKSSQAPKLLFHYYDKDFNNEADTPDNFQSRRPNTSFCFLDIRSPGLGDTAMYLCATSLYSAGNTIYFGEGSWLTVV.

This chain joins TRBV19 and TRBJ2-1; possibly TRBD1 or TRBD2 for D (5 bases each). V lost 3 bases to trimming and J lost 7 bases, with 13 bases between them. Per the germline V gene, CDR1 is LNHDA and CDR2 is SQIVND (reference sequence). CDR3 length equals 14 residues. The CDR3 here is CASSMRGRANEQFF. In DNA form, the CDR3 reads TGTGCCAGTAGTATGAGGGGAAGAGCTAATGAGCAGTTCTTC.

This clone was seen a handful of times. The chain is built from TRBV7-9 and TRBJ1-3, with TRBD1 matching 8 bases. Germline values: CDR1 SEHNR, CDR2 FQNEAQ (reference sequence). V lost 2 bases to trimming and J lost 2 bases; unmatched junction nucleotides: 2. The CDR3 is made up of 15 amino acids. As DNA, the CDR3 is TGTGCCAGCAGCTTATCCAGGGGGCCTGGAAACACCATATATTTT. Its translation: CASSLSRGPGNTIYF.

The DNA for the CDR3 is TGTGCCAGCAGCTGGGGTTGGAGGTATTTT. It yields the protein CASSWGWRYF. The gene calls are TRBV5-6 and TRBJ2-3; D is unresolved. With 3 bases removed from V and 14 bases from J, the gap between germline ends came to 10 bases. The CDR3 extends over 10 amino acids. CDR1 and CDR2 from the germline V gene are SGHDT and YYEEEE.

The V and J genes are TRBV5-5 and TRBJ2-5; TRBD1 aligns across 8 bases. Germline assignment: CDR1 SGHKS and CDR2 YYEKEE (reference sequence). V lost 2 bases to trimming and J lost 5 bases; unmatched junction nucleotides: 11. The CDR3 sequence is 16 residues long. In DNA form, the CDR3 reads TGTGCCAGCAGCTTTGCGCCAGGGGGCCTGGGGGAGACCCAGTACTTC. Its protein product is CASSFAPGGLGETQYF.

This chain uses TRBV4-2 with TRBJ2-1, with D tentatively TRBD2 (5 bases). This CDR3 is built from 12 residues. Germline V gives CDR1 LGHNA, CDR2 YNFKEQ. V lost 4 bases, J lost 6 bases, and 7 bases lay in between. The CDR3 DNA reads as TGTGCCAGCAGCCCCACTAGCAATGAGCAGTTCTTC. Its translation is CASSPTSNEQFF.

The chain links TRBV11-2 to TRBJ2-7, with TRBD2 as a possible D gene (7 bases). This CDR3 contains 16 residues. Germline lookup yields CDR1 SGHAT and CDR2 FQNNGV. Trimming stripped 5 bases from V and 2 bases from J, with 19 bases between. CDR3 protein: CASSRGASGITYEQYF. DNA of the CDR3: TGTGCCAGCAGCCGGGGGGCAAGCGGCATTACCTACGAGCAGTACTTC.

The sample holds one count of this clone. V is TRBV6-1 and J is TRBJ2-2, with D tentatively TRBD2 (5 bases). The CDR3 runs to 16 residues. V dropped 3 bases and J dropped 5 bases, with 16 bases sitting between them. Germline values: CDR1 MNHNS, CDR2 SASEGT. CDR3 sequence: CASSDSRLSGTGELFF. The CDR3 bases are TGTGCCAGCAGTGATTCGAGACTAAGCGGAACCGGGGAGCTGTTTTTT.

This clone was recorded once. This chain joins TRBV6-5 and TRBJ2-6; D remains ambiguous. The CDR3 contains 16 residues. V was pared by 0 bases and J by 0 bases, with 6 bases between. CDR1 is MNHEY, CDR2 SVGAGI, per germline. CDR3 bases: TGTGCCAGCAGTTACTCGGGAAGCTCTGGGGCCAACGTCCTGACTTTC. It specifies CASSYSGSSGANVLTF.

The V and J genes are TRBV11-2 and TRBJ2-7; no clear D gene. Trimming shortened V by 2 bases and J by 0 bases, and 8 bases separated the two germline ends. Germline V gene lookup returns CDR1 SGHAT and CDR2 FQNNGV. The CDR3 is 14 residues long. CDR3 sequence reads: CASSLSAVSYEQYF. For the CDR3, the DNA is TGTGCCAGCAGCTTAAGTGCAGTCTCCTACGAGCAGTACTTC.

The chain uses TRBV6-5 and TRBJ2-1, with D unclear. This CDR3 is 13 amino acids long. V shed 2 bases and J shed 6 bases, with 8 bases lying between them. Germline V gives CDR1 MNHEY, CDR2 SVGAGI. The CDR3 here is CASSYGLVNEQFF. The CDR3 DNA reads as TGTGCCAGCAGTTACGGCCTAGTCAATGAGCAGTTCTTC.

The genes are TRBV6-6 and TRBJ1-1; D is possibly TRBD1 (5 bases). The germline V gene encodes CDR1 MNHNY and CDR2 SVGAGI (reference sequence). V was clipped by 1 base and J by 4 bases, with 13 bases between them. CDR3 length: 15 residues. The CDR3 bases are TGTGCCAGCAGTTACTTCAGGGCGGCGGGCACTGAAGCTTTCTTT. It encodes CASSYFRAAGTEAFF.

V and J are TRBV5-1 and TRBJ1-1; weak D call: TRBD1 (6 bases). V lost 3 bases to trimming and J lost 4 bases, with 13 bases between them. Germline V gene sequence: CDR1 SGHRS, CDR2 YFSETQ. The CDR3 is 14 residues long. CDR3 protein: CASSYPQGSTEAFF. CDR3 sequence (DNA): TGCGCCAGCAGCTACCCACAGGGTAGCACTGAAGCTTTCTTT.

By share of the sample, this clone is medium-sized (0.01 to 0.1%). This CDR3 reads CASSEGRIGPQHF. In DNA form, the CDR3 reads TGTGCCAGCAGTGAGGGACGTATTGGGCCCCAGCATTTT. The chain joins TRBV27 to TRBJ1-5; D might be TRBD1 (5 bases). V shed 5 bases and J shed 9 bases, with 14 bases lying between them. This CDR3 spans 13 amino acids. Looked up from germline, CDR1 is MNHEY and CDR2 is SMNVEV (reference sequence).

The chain recombines TRBV5-1 with TRBJ2-1, with 13 bases identical to TRBD2. CDR1 is SGHRS, CDR2 YFSETQ, per germline. The ends lost 4 bases at V and 6 bases at J; junction bases unmatched: 1. CDR3 length: 14 amino acids. The CDR3 is CASSTSGGANEQFF. The DNA of the CDR3 is TGCGCCAGCAGCACTAGCGGGGGGGCCAATGAGCAGTTCTTC.

J is TRBJ2-7 and V is TRBV6-1; D is perhaps TRBD1 or TRBD2 (5 bases each). The V and J ends lost 6 bases and 3 bases respectively, with 12 bases between them. This CDR3 is 13 amino acids long. CDR1 and CDR2 from the germline V gene are MNHNS and SASEGT. This CDR3 is CASSGDGYYEQYF. Written as DNA, the CDR3 is TGTGCCAGCAGCGGGGACGGATACTACGAGCAGTACTTC.

The gene calls are TRBV2 and TRBJ2-1; D may be TRBD2 (6 bases). Germline V gene lookup returns CDR1 SNHLY and CDR2 FYNNEI. Trimming took off 6 bases at V and 3 bases at J, with 24 bases between the two ends. There are 18 residues in the CDR3. The CDR3 DNA is TGTGCCAGCAGAGAGCCCAGGCTTAGCGGCCCGTTCTACAATGAGCAGTTCTTC. Its translation: CASREPRLSGPFYNEQFF.

This chain connects TRBV29-1 to TRBJ1-1, with a tentative D call TRBD1 (5 bases). Deletions cut 7 bases from V and 5 bases from J, with 20 bases between. CDR3 length: 14 amino acids. The germline CDR1 and CDR2 sequences are SQVTM and ANQGSEA. The CDR3 DNA reads TGCAGCGCTGCCGTCTCGGGGGTCTGGACTGAAGCTTTCTTT. Translating gives CSAAVSGVWTEAFF.

This sequence joins TRBV5-1 and TRBJ2-1, with 7 bases that match TRBD2. CDR3 length: 16 residues. In germline, CDR1 is SGHRS, CDR2 YFSETQ. Germline trimming cut 0 bases from V and 0 bases from J; bases unmatched to any gene: 3. The CDR3 region is CASSLASGVSYNEQFF. The CDR3 DNA reads as TGCGCCAGCAGCTTGGCTAGCGGAGTCTCCTACAATGAGCAGTTCTTC.

The chain employs TRBV30 and TRBJ2-1, with D possibly matching TRBD2 (6 bases). This CDR3 is built from 11 residues. CDR1 and CDR2 from the germline V gene are GTSNPN and SVGIG (reference sequence). Trimming removed 0 bases at V and 16 bases at J, with 13 bases between. This chain's CDR3 is CAWSVEGINFF. DNA for the CDR3: TGTGCCTGGAGTGTGGAGGGTATTAATTTCTTC.

The J gene is TRBJ1-3, the V gene TRBV5-4; weak D call: TRBD1 (5 bases). The CDR3 loop spans 16 amino acids. The germline V and J ends were trimmed by 4 bases and 4 bases, with 18 bases remaining between them. CDR1 is SGHNT and CDR2 is YYREEE in the germline V gene (reference sequence). The CDR3 DNA sequence: TGTGCCAGCAGCCCCACCGGCGGGGGGTCGGGAAACACCATATATTTT. Its translation: CASSPTGGGSGNTIYF.

This clone was detected only a few times. Other DNA sequences in the sample encode the same CDR3. The chain has TRBV5-1 and TRBJ2-7, with D unresolved. The CDR3 has 12 residues. Germline loops: CDR1 SGHRS, CDR2 YFSETQ. Between the trimmed V and J ends, which lost 0 bases and 3 bases, there was a span of 4 bases. Here the CDR3 reads CASSLVGYEQYF. CDR3 DNA sequence: TGCGCCAGCAGCTTGGTGGGCTACGAGCAGTACTTC.

V and J are TRBV21-1 and TRBJ1-3. TRBV21-1 counts as a pseudogene. The CDR3 is 19 residues long. CDR3 in amino acids: CASSKERVGPQDSGNTIYF. The CDR3 region has the DNA TGTGCCAGCAGCAAAGAGCGGGTCGGACCTCAGGACTCTGGAAACACCATATATTTT.

The DNA of the CDR3 is TGTGCCAGCAGCTCCCAGCGGGGGGGCACCTACGAGCAGTACTTC. Translation gives CASSSQRGGTYEQYF. The chain recombines TRBV13 with TRBJ2-7, with TRBD2 matching over 10 bases. The CDR3 runs to 15 residues. V lost 4 bases and J lost 2; bases outside the gene matches: 5. Germline V gives CDR1 PRHDT, CDR2 FYEKMQ (reference sequence). Full variable domain (rest looked up from reference TRBV13 and TRBJ2-7): AAGVIQSPRHLIKEKRETATLKCYPIPRHDTVYWYQQGPGQDPQFLISFYEKMQSDKGSIPDRFSAQQFSDYHSELNMSSLELGDSALYFCASSSQRGGTYEQYFGPGTRLTVT.

The J gene is TRBJ1-1, the V gene TRBV11-1; perhaps TRBD1 as D (5 bases). Trimming stripped 2 bases from V and 0 bases from J, with 10 bases between. Per germline, CDR1 SGHAT and CDR2 FQDESV (reference sequence). The CDR3 length is 15 residues. Here the CDR3 reads CASSLIGGLNTEAFF. The CDR3 nucleotides are TGTGCCAGCAGCTTAATCGGGGGTTTGAACACTGAAGCTTTCTTT.